These 24 T cell receptor beta chains were all obtained from the same sample, sequenced in a study of cytomegalovirus exposure and HLA in healthy donors. PCR employed 60 Vbeta and 13 Jbeta primers. Assay: immunoSEQ multiplex PCR; the TCRdb copy retains only in-frame clones and omits some. This table has 150,000 to 200,000 clones, approximately 84% appearing once. Sequences were obtained from PBMCs. All receptors come from a girl less than two years old in good health and CMV-seronegative.

In this sample, this clone turned up once. This chain links TRBV6-6 with TRBJ1-2, with 8 bases that match TRBD1. Trimming at V came to 10 bases and at J to 2 bases, leaving 6 bases not matched to a gene. The CDR3 is made up of 13 amino acids. In germline, CDR1 is MNHNY, CDR2 SVGAGI (reference sequence). The CDR3 DNA sequence: TGTGCCACCGGAAGACAGGGGAACTATGGCTACACCTTC. Residues: CATGRQGNYGYTF.

The gene calls are TRBV5-1 and TRBJ2-7; TRBD2 matches 8 bases. The germline gives CDR1 SGHRS, CDR2 YFSETQ. V lost 4 bases to trimming and J lost 6 bases; unmatched junction nucleotides: 21. The CDR3 extends over 18 amino acids. This CDR3 reads CASSLIGGTGTRAAEQYF. The DNA for the CDR3 is TGCGCCAGCAGCCTCATAGGAGGGACCGGGACTAGAGCGGCCGAGCAGTACTTC.

The genes are TRBV4-3 and TRBJ2-5, with 8 bases lining up with TRBD2. Trimming at V came to 1 base and at J to 1 base, leaving 2 bases not matched to a gene. The CDR3 has 15 amino acids. Germline loops: CDR1 LGHNA, CDR2 YSLEER. This chain's CDR3 is CASSQAAGAQETQYF. Written as DNA, the CDR3 is TGCGCCAGCAGCCAAGCAGCGGGAGCCCAAGAGACCCAGTACTTC.

The gene calls are TRBV7-2 and TRBJ2-4, with 7 bases matching TRBD1. Germline V lookup: CDR1 SGHTA, CDR2 FQGNSA. The V gene end was trimmed by 5 bases and the J gene end by 6 bases; junction bases not matched to a gene: 10. This CDR3 contains 15 residues. CDR3 sequence (DNA): TGTGCCAGCAGCCTAGAGCCGGGACAGATAAACATTCAGTACTTC. Its translation is CASSLEPGQINIQYF. Using reference TRBV7-2 and TRBJ2-4 for the parts outside the CDR3, the full variable domain is GAGVSQSPSNKVTEKGKDVELRCDPISGHTALYWYRQSLGQGLEFLIYFQGNSAPDKSGLPSDRFSAERTGGSVSTLTIQRTQQEDSAVYLCASSLEPGQINIQYFGAGTRLSVL.

The chain is built from TRBV2 and TRBJ2-3, with D hard to call. The V gene lost 5 bases and the J gene lost 2 bases, with 5 bases spanning the gap. The germline gives CDR1 SNHLY, CDR2 FYNNEI. There are 12 residues in the CDR3. The CDR3 region is CASSLYTDTQYF. CDR3 coding DNA: TGTGCCAGCAGTTTATACACAGATACGCAGTATTTT.

V and J are TRBV7-9 and TRBJ1-2; maybe TRBD1 (5 bases). This CDR3 has 16 amino acids. The germline CDR1 and CDR2 sequences are SEHNR and FQNEAQ (reference sequence). Trimming pared 2 bases from V and 1 base from J, leaving 14 bases between. The CDR3 DNA follows: TGTGCCAGCAGCTTAACTACAGGCCCAGATAACTATGGCTACACCTTC. It specifies CASSLTTGPDNYGYTF. The whole variable domain, filled in from reference TRBV7-9 and TRBJ1-2, reads DTGVSQNPRHKITKRGQNVTFRCDPISEHNRLYWYRQTLGQGPEFLTYFQNEAQLEKSRLLSDRFSAERPKGSFSTLEIQRTEQGDSAMYLCASSLTTGPDNYGYTFGSGTRLTVV.

The gene calls are TRBV5-4 and TRBJ2-5, with D uncertain. The V end lost 0 bases, the J end lost 7 bases, and 13 bases lay between the germline ends. Per germline, CDR1 SGHNT and CDR2 YYREEE (reference sequence). The CDR3 has 14 amino acids. The CDR3 coding sequence is TGTGCCAGCAGCTTGGGTCAGACATTAGGGACCCAGTACTTC. It translates to CASSLGQTLGTQYF.

The rearrangement uses TRBV6-5 and TRBJ2-1; D perhaps matches TRBD2 (5 bases). CDR3 length equals 15 residues. Trimming left V 2 bases short and J 7 bases short, with 15 bases between. Germline-derived CDR1 and CDR2 are MNHEY and SVGAGI. CDR3 DNA sequence: TGTGCCAGCAGTTACACAGAGCGGTACGGTAATGAGCAGTTCTTC. It yields the protein CASSYTERYGNEQFF.

This clone came up a few times. The CDR3 nucleotides read TGCAGCGTTGAAAGCGGGGGGACCTCCCCGGGGTGGGAGACCCAGTACTTC. Its protein is CSVESGGTSPGWETQYF. This chain uses TRBV29-1 with TRBJ2-5; TRBD2 aligns across 9 bases. The CDR3 totals 17 residues. The germline V gene encodes CDR1 SQVTM and CDR2 ANQGSEA. The V and J ends lost 2 bases and 5 bases, in that order; junction bases with no gene match: 15. Drawing the rest from reference TRBV29-1 and TRBJ2-5, the complete variable domain is SAVISQKPSRDICQRGTSLTIQCQVDSQVTMMFWYRQQPGQSLTLIATANQGSEATYESGFVIDKFPISRPNLTFSTLTVSNMSPEDSSIYLCSVESGGTSPGWETQYFGPGTRLLVL.

This clone was seen only once. The chain uses TRBV6-5 and TRBJ2-1, with a weak D call TRBD2 (5 bases). Germline lookup yields CDR1 MNHEY and CDR2 SVGAGI. The CDR3 contains 15 residues. V was trimmed by 6 bases and J by 4 bases, leaving 16 bases between them. For the CDR3, the DNA is TGTGCCAGCAGCCCCGGGGTGGGTTCGTACAATGAGCAGTTCTTC. It translates to CASSPGVGSYNEQFF.

The rearrangement joins TRBV6-6 to TRBJ2-1, with D possibly matching TRBD2 (6 bases). The germline V and J ends were trimmed by 3 bases and 5 bases, with 11 bases remaining between them. This CDR3 contains 14 residues. Germline lookup yields CDR1 MNHNY and CDR2 SVGAGI (reference sequence). CDR3 DNA sequence: TGTGCCAGCAGTTATAGGAGGGACGACAATGAGCAGTTCTTC. Translating gives CASSYRRDDNEQFF.

The chain recombines TRBV19 with TRBJ1-5; 9 bases are shared with TRBD1. Looked up from germline, CDR1 is LNHDA and CDR2 is SQIVND (reference sequence). This CDR3 region has 18 residues. The trim removed 7 bases at V and 0 bases at J, leaving 13 bases unmatched. The CDR3 loop is CASTPPRDRAYSNQPQHF. The CDR3 nucleotides are TGTGCCAGTACCCCACCCCGGGACAGGGCTTATAGCAATCAGCCCCAGCATTTT.

This sequence joins TRBV15 and TRBJ2-7; D unclear. The CDR3 loop spans 14 amino acids. With 0 bases removed from V and 2 bases from J, the gap between germline ends came to 8 bases. The germline CDR1 and CDR2 sequences are LNHNV and YYDKDF (reference sequence). The DNA of the CDR3 is TGTGCCACCAGCAGAGATCGTACACCCTACGAGCAGTACTTC. Translation gives CATSRDRTPYEQYF.

The chain carries TRBV30 and TRBJ2-7; 7 nucleotides align to TRBD1. With 0 bases clipped from V and 5 bases from J, the junction kept 4 bases outside the gene matches. CDR1 is GTSNPN, CDR2 SVGIG, per germline (reference sequence). The CDR3 covers 13 residues. CDR3 coding DNA: TGTGCCTGGAGTGTAGGGGGCGACGACGAGCAGTACTTC. Translation gives CAWSVGGDDEQYF.

The chain recombines TRBV19 with TRBJ1-5; weak D call: TRBD1 (6 bases). Between the trimmed V and J ends, which lost 6 bases and 7 bases, there was a span of 13 bases. CDR3 length equals 13 residues. Germline V gene data show CDR1 as LNHDA and CDR2 as SQIVND (reference sequence). The CDR3 nucleotides are TGTGCCAGTAGCGACAGGAACGAGCAGCCCCAGCATTTT. It yields the protein CASSDRNEQPQHF.

V usage is TRBV6-1 and J usage is TRBJ2-3; D is unresolved. The germline V and J ends were trimmed by 6 bases and 1 base, with 5 bases remaining between them. CDR1 and CDR2 (germline): MNHNS, SASEGT. The CDR3 is made up of 12 amino acids. CDR3 in DNA: TGTGCCAGCAGATCCGGCACAGATACGCAGTATTTT. Its protein product is CASRSGTDTQYF.

In DNA, the CDR3 is TGTGCCAGCAGGCCTTGGCGGGTGGCGGATACGCAGTATTTT. It encodes CASRPWRVADTQYF. V is TRBV5-8 and J is TRBJ2-3, with a weak D call TRBD2 (5 bases). CDR3 size: 14 residues. The germline V gene encodes CDR1 SGHTS and CDR2 YDEGEE. V was trimmed by 5 bases and J by 6 bases, leaving 16 bases between them.

The V gene is TRBV29-1, the J gene TRBJ1-2; no definite D call. V shed 5 bases and J shed 1 base, with 8 bases lying between them. This CDR3 has 12 residues. The V gene's germline CDR1 is SQVTM and CDR2 ANQGSEA. DNA of the CDR3: TGCAGCGTTTCAGTATTTAACTATGGCTACACCTTC. Translated, it gives CSVSVFNYGYTF. Full variable domain (remainder filled in from reference TRBV29-1 and TRBJ1-2): SAVISQKPSRDICQRGTSLTIQCQVDSQVTMMFWYRQQPGQSLTLIATANQGSEATYESGFVIDKFPISRPNLTFSTLTVSNMSPEDSSIYLCSVSVFNYGYTFGSGTRLTVV.

The chain recombines TRBV7-9 with TRBJ2-5; TRBD2 agrees at 8 bases. CDR3 length: 12 amino acids. Germline CDR1 reads SEHNR; CDR2 reads FQNEAQ (reference sequence). Trimming at V came to 6 bases and at J to 11 bases, leaving 8 bases not matched to a gene. CDR3 DNA: TGTGCCAGCAGTCAATTCGGGGGGGAGCAGTACTTC. It encodes CASSQFGGEQYF.

This clone came up a few times. This rearrangement joins TRBV29-1 to TRBJ2-1; no firm D call. With 3 bases removed from V and 8 bases from J, the gap between germline ends came to 11 bases. CDR3 size: 12 residues. CDR1 is SQVTM, CDR2 ANQGSEA, per germline. The CDR3 bases are TGCAGCGTTGATCAGGCTTTGTATGAGCAGTTCTTC. Translated: CSVDQALYEQFF.

This chain uses TRBV21-1 with TRBJ1-1; no check of the table's D call, TRBD1, against the DNA was made. TRBV21-1 is classified as a pseudogene. The CDR3 has 15 amino acids. The chain's CDR3 is CASSKEQGPRAEAFF. The CDR3 DNA reads TGTGCCAGCAGCAAAGAGCAGGGGCCCCGAGCTGAAGCTTTCTTT.

This clone was recorded once. This chain uses TRBV7-9 with TRBJ1-1; 8 bases fit TRBD1. The CDR3 has 12 residues. The germline gives CDR1 SEHNR, CDR2 FQNEAQ (reference sequence). V was pared by 4 bases and J by 7 bases, with 2 bases of the junction left unmatched. The CDR3 DNA reads as TGTGCCAGCAGCTCAGGACAGGGTGAAGCTTTCTTT. It encodes CASSSGQGEAFF. The whole variable domain, filled in from reference TRBV7-9 and TRBJ1-1, reads DTGVSQNPRHKITKRGQNVTFRCDPISEHNRLYWYRQTLGQGPEFLTYFQNEAQLEKSRLLSDRFSAERPKGSFSTLEIQRTEQGDSAMYLCASSSGQGEAFFGQGTRLTVV.

The J gene is TRBJ1-4, the V gene TRBV5-1, with 11 bases aligning to TRBD1. Germline V lookup: CDR1 SGHRS, CDR2 YFSETQ. The CDR3 sequence is 17 residues long. J was trimmed by 6 bases and V by 1 base; bases with no gene match: 8. The CDR3, as DNA: TGCGCCAGCAGCTTGTCATCCGGGACAGGGGGTCATGAAAAACTGTTTTTT. Translated, it gives CASSLSSGTGGHEKLFF.

In this sample, this clone turned up a few times. The chain has TRBV5-4 and TRBJ1-3; D is uncertain. The CDR3 spans 14 residues. V lost 0 bases, J lost 4 bases, and 8 bases lay in between. In germline, CDR1 is SGHNT, CDR2 YYREEE (reference sequence). The CDR3 DNA follows: TGTGCCAGCAGCTTGGACAGTTCCGGAAACACCATATATTTT. Protein: CASSLDSSGNTIYF. The full variable domain, with the rest looked up from reference TRBV5-4 and TRBJ1-3, is ETGVTQSPTHLIKTRGQQVTLRCSSQSGHNTVSWYQQALGQGPQFIFQYYREEENGRGNFPPRFSGLQFPNYSSELNVNALELDDSALYLCASSLDSSGNTIYFGEGSWLTVV.